The 21 T cell receptor beta chains in this list originate from one sample, sequenced in a study of blood T cell repertoires in COVID-19. Using immunoSEQ multiplex PCR, the repertoire was profiled, and TCRdb retains in-frame clones only, with some absent. Here the sample spans under 300,000 clones, 80% to 95% being singletons. The material sequenced was PBMCs or T cells enriched from blood (not recorded which). The receptor set was obtained from a woman between 18 and 29 years old who had recovered from COVID-19.

The chain links TRBV24-1 to TRBJ2-5, with D hard to call. The ends were cut back, 6 bases at V and 1 base at J, with 8 bases in the middle. The CDR3 contains 13 residues. Germline CDR1 reads KGHDR; CDR2 reads SFDVKD. The CDR3 nucleotides read TGTGCCACCAGTTCTCAGTTCCAAGAGACCCAGTACTTC. This codes for CATSSQFQETQYF.

The chain links TRBV11-1 to TRBJ1-6, with TRBD1 matching over 9 bases. Germline CDR1 SGHAT, CDR2 FQDESV (reference sequence). The ends lost 3 bases at V and 7 bases at J; junction bases unmatched: 1. This CDR3 region has 14 residues. CDR3 sequence: CASSFGTGNSPLHF. The CDR3 bases are TGTGCCAGCAGCTTCGGGACAGGGAATTCACCCCTCCACTTT.

This clone was seen only a few times. CDR3 amino acids: CASSFAGTGSYGYTF. CDR3 in DNA: TGCGCCAGCAGCTTCGCCGGGACAGGATCCTATGGCTACACCTTC. The chain carries TRBV5-1 and TRBJ1-2, with 8 bases matching TRBD1. With 2 bases clipped from V and 4 bases from J, the junction kept 7 bases outside the gene matches. The germline gives CDR1 SGHRS, CDR2 YFSETQ. The length of the CDR3 is 15 residues.

The chain recombines TRBV13 with TRBJ2-2, with D tentatively TRBD1 (7 bases). V gave up 4 bases and J gave up 6 bases, with 15 bases separating them. CDR3 size: 15 residues. Germline-derived CDR1 and CDR2 are PRHDT and FYEKMQ (reference sequence). This CDR3 is CASSSMSRGAGELFF. In DNA, the CDR3 is TGTGCCAGCAGCTCGATGTCCAGGGGGGCCGGGGAGCTGTTTTTT.

The chain joins TRBV19 to TRBJ1-1; TRBD1 aligns across 7 bases. CDR1 LNHDA and CDR2 SQIVND come from the germline V gene (reference sequence). This CDR3 is built from 14 residues. The junction had 6 bases not matched to a gene; V was cut back by 7 bases and J by 1 base. As DNA, the CDR3 is TGTGCCAGTACCCTGGGACAGACGAACACTGAAGCTTTCTTT. As protein: CASTLGQTNTEAFF.

V usage is TRBV13 and J usage is TRBJ2-1; D perhaps matches TRBD2 (6 bases). The length of the CDR3 is 16 residues. The germline CDR1 and CDR2 sequences are PRHDT and FYEKMQ (reference sequence). V shed 5 bases and J shed 10 bases, with 24 bases lying between them. The CDR3 DNA is TGTGCCAGCAGCGGGGTTGGGGGAGGCACCACTTCGGAGCAGTTCTTC. Protein product: CASSGVGGGTTSEQFF.

The rearrangement links TRBV12-3 or TRBV12-4 to TRBJ1-2; TRBD1 is a possible D gene (5 bases). The CDR3 is 13 amino acids. Between the trimmed V and J ends, which lost 3 bases and 3 bases, there was a span of 8 bases. CDR3 sequence (DNA): TGTGCCAGCAGTTTCCCACAGGACTATGGCTACACCTTC. It translates to CASSFPQDYGYTF.

The V and J genes are TRBV7-9 and TRBJ1-2; TRBD1 might be the D (5 bases). The germline V gene encodes CDR1 SEHNR and CDR2 FQNEAQ (reference sequence). The CDR3 has 12 residues. Deletions cut 2 bases from V and 6 bases from J, with 7 bases between. In DNA form, the CDR3 reads TGTGCCAGCAGCTTAAACAGGAATGGCTACACCTTC. Its protein is CASSLNRNGYTF.

The chain couples TRBV18 to TRBJ1-4, with 8 nucleotides matching TRBD1. Germline V lookup: CDR1 KGHSH, CDR2 LQKENI. V lost 4 bases to trimming and J lost 4 bases; unmatched junction nucleotides: 5. CDR3 length: 15 residues. CDR3 in amino acids: CASSLRDRFNEKLFF. The CDR3 DNA reads TGTGCCAGCTCACTCCGGGACAGGTTTAATGAAAAACTGTTTTTT.

This rearrangement joins TRBV11-1 to TRBJ2-4; 9 nucleotides match TRBD1. This CDR3 is 14 amino acids long. The trim removed 5 bases at V and 6 bases at J, leaving 5 bases unmatched. In germline, CDR1 is SGHAT, CDR2 FQDESV (reference sequence). In nucleotides, the CDR3 is TGTGCCAGCAGCCCAGGACAGGGGATAAACATTCAGTACTTC. As protein: CASSPGQGINIQYF.

The V and J genes are TRBV28 and TRBJ2-1; TRBD2 agrees at 9 bases. CDR1 MDHEN and CDR2 SYDVKM come from the germline V gene. The V segment lost 4 bases and the J segment 7 bases; nucleotides outside the gene matches: 5. The CDR3 is 14 amino acids. CDR3 amino acids: CASSSGLATNEQFF. CDR3 bases: TGTGCCAGCAGTTCCGGACTAGCGACGAATGAGCAGTTCTTC.

This sequence joins TRBV2 and TRBJ2-1; 7 bases are a match to TRBD2. Looked up from germline, CDR1 is SNHLY and CDR2 is FYNNEI. Trimming at V came to 6 bases and at J to 3 bases, leaving 8 bases not matched to a gene. The CDR3 is 15 residues long. CDR3 amino acids: CASSPSASGYNEQFF. The DNA of the CDR3 is TGTGCCAGCAGCCCCTCGGCTAGCGGCTACAATGAGCAGTTCTTC.

This clone came up once. This chain joins TRBV11-3 and TRBJ1-1, with no clear D. Germline assignment: CDR1 SGHNT and CDR2 YENEEA. The CDR3 runs 13 residues. The V end lost 6 bases, the J end lost 4 bases, and 12 bases lay between the germline ends. The CDR3 DNA follows: TGTGCCAGCAGATCCTCTTTCGGCACTGAAGCTTTCTTT. Translating it yields CASRSSFGTEAFF.

The chain has TRBV2 and TRBJ1-1; D gene unclear. The CDR3 sequence is 19 residues long. Per the germline V gene, CDR1 is SNHLY and CDR2 is FYNNEI. Trimming shortened V by 9 bases and J by 1 base, and 30 bases separated the two germline ends. The CDR3 bases are TGTGCCAGTCATCGACTCATTCTTTTGAGGGCGAAGACGAACACTGAAGCTTTCTTT. This translates into CASHRLILLRAKTNTEAFF.

V is TRBV3-1 (or the pseudogene TRBV3-2) and J is TRBJ1-1; the D is unclear. Trimming took 6 bases from V and 4 from J, leaving 6 bases between them. CDR1 and CDR2 from the germline V gene are LGHDT and YNNKEL (reference sequence). CDR3 length equals 11 residues. As DNA, the CDR3 is TGTGCCAGCAGTAGTAGCACTGAAGCTTTCTTT. This translates into CASSSSTEAFF.

The gene calls are TRBV18 and TRBJ1-2; 7 bases are shared with TRBD1. CDR1 is KGHSH, CDR2 LQKENI, per germline. V lost 3 bases to trimming and J lost 5 bases; unmatched junction nucleotides: 6. This CDR3 is built from 14 residues. The DNA for the CDR3 is TGTGCCAGCTCACCCCGACAGGGTGTATATGGCTACACCTTC. Its protein is CASSPRQGVYGYTF.

The V and J genes are TRBV11-2 and TRBJ2-7; TRBD2 might be the D (7 bases). Germline loops: CDR1 SGHAT, CDR2 FQNNGV. Between the trimmed V and J ends, which lost 4 bases and 0 bases, there was a span of 16 bases. The CDR3 is 16 residues long. CDR3 in amino acids: CASSSKGGESSYEQYF. The CDR3 DNA reads TGTGCCAGCAGCTCAAAGGGGGGGGAGAGCTCCTACGAGCAGTACTTC. The whole variable domain, remainder taken from reference TRBV11-2 and TRBJ2-7, is EAGVAQSPRYKIIEKRQSVAFWCNPISGHATLYWYQQILGQGPKLLIQFQNNGVVDDSQLPKDRFSAERLKGVDSTLKIQPAKLEDSAVYLCASSSKGGESSYEQYFGPGTRLTVT.

The J gene is TRBJ1-3, the V gene TRBV5-1; D not certain. V lost 2 bases and J lost 2, with 8 bases in between. The V gene's germline CDR1 is SGHRS and CDR2 YFSETQ. CDR3 size: 14 residues. This chain's CDR3 is CASSLEVAGNTIYF. In DNA, the CDR3 is TGCGCCAGCAGCTTAGAGGTGGCTGGAAACACCATATATTTT.

This clone was detected only a few times. The rearrangement links TRBV19 to TRBJ1-6, with TRBD1 as a possible D gene (6 bases). Germline loops: CDR1 LNHDA, CDR2 SQIVND (reference sequence). The V gene lost 5 bases and the J gene lost 0 bases, with 11 bases spanning the gap. CDR3 length: 16 amino acids. This CDR3 reads CASSRTESSYNSPLHF. The DNA of the CDR3 is TGTGCCAGTAGTCGGACAGAAAGCTCCTATAATTCACCCCTCCACTTT.

This chain joins TRBV15 and TRBJ2-7; 8 bases agree with TRBD1. After removal of 5 bases from V and 2 bases from J, the junction contained 8 bases not matched to a gene. The CDR3 length is 15 residues. The V gene's germline CDR1 is LNHNV and CDR2 YYDKDF (reference sequence). CDR3 residues: CATSARRTGTYEQYF. The CDR3, as DNA: TGTGCCACCAGCGCCAGAAGGACAGGGACCTACGAGCAGTACTTC. Variable domain in full (rest from reference TRBV15 and TRBJ2-7): DAMVIQNPRYQVTQFGKPVTLSCSQTLNHNVMYWYQQKSSQAPKLLFHYYDKDFNNEADTPDNFQSRRPNTSFCFLDIRSPGLGDTAMYLCATSARRTGTYEQYFGPGTRLTVT.

The sample holds a few counts of this clone. The V call is TRBV7-9, the J call TRBJ1-1; the match to TRBD1 covers 7 bases. This CDR3 is built from 14 residues. Germline lookup yields CDR1 SEHNR and CDR2 FQNEAQ (reference sequence). V gave up 7 bases and J gave up 8 bases; unmatched junction bases: 13. CDR3 coding DNA: TGTGCCAGCAAGTATTTACAGGGGCCGGAAGAAGCTTTCTTT. It translates to CASKYLQGPEEAFF.